This T cell receptor beta chain is drawn from a study of blood T cell repertoires in COVID-19 (dated by TCRdb to the early 2020s). Broadly, across the study: The collaborator samples originated in the United States, Italy and Spain and spanned the acute and convalescent phases of COVID-19. The prospective study material was composed of cDNA or gDNA derived from T cells, B-cell-depleted T cells, or PBMCs. The dataset comprised deeply sampled blood TCRbeta repertoires from subjects exposed to, actively infected with, or recovered from COVID-19. The repertoires were released in a freely available public database intended as a resource for research on the immune response to SARS-CoV-2. Samples were obtained from the ongoing ImmuneRACE study (first 160 participants) and from 1,254 subjects provided by 6 global collaborators. Nearly every sample came with metadata listing a de-identified subject ID, COVID-19 status, age in years and sex. HLA class I and class II types, where available, came from metadata supplied by the sample provider rather than from assay-based typing.

A word on this clone: No antigen is known for it. No per-base quality is available; no much larger clone lies one base away.

The immunoSEQ Assay, a bias-controlled multiplex PCR, was used to amplify TCRbeta CDR3 regions from genomic DNA. Regarding the original processing steps: Nucleated cell counts per sample were estimated from amplification of reference gene primers within the assay. To quantify the absolute abundance of each unique TCRbeta CDR3 rearrangement, sequence reads were collapsed and filtered. For each sample, productive Simpson clonality was calculated by taking the square root of Simpson's diversity index across productive rearrangements. Imported from immuneACCESS, the table was reduced by TCRdb to in-frame sequences with V and J called. These copies leave out some clones; in studies compared against another copy, an unresolved V gene accounts for under half, and the cause of the remainder is not known. The DNA gave D and trimming, while V, J and clone size come from that table. In this sample the table shows under 70,000 clones, more than 75% of which occur a single time. The biggest ten clones account for approximately 10% of the sample.

Whole blood was collected in K2EDTA tubes by collaborating institutions according to the institutions' own protocols. For TCRbeta analysis, collaborator samples were shipped as frozen whole blood, as isolated PBMCs, or as DNA extracted from either sample type. Broader findings and caveats from the paper: The quantity of clinical and demographic metadata differed by source and by participant and was supplied without curation.

The clonotype was recovered from a woman under 30 with acute or convalescent COVID-19. The sequencing sample was made of peripheral blood.

The DNA is TGTGCCAGCAGCTTAACAGCTGAAAAACTGTTTTTT. Its protein reads: CASSLTAEKLFF. The sequence links TRBV11-3 to TRBJ1-4; too little of a D gene remains to name it. Taken from cysteine to phenylalanine, the CDR3 has 12 residues. The read is trimmed to its CDR3 DNA, 36 bases read in frame from base 1. The junction shows trimming of 2 bases on V and 7 bases on J, plus 5 bases between the germline ends. The germline V gene supplies CDR1 SGHNT and CDR2 YENEEA.